Each of the 17 T cell receptor beta chains below was sequenced from the same sample in a study of CD8 T cells in ankylosing spondylitis. Via MiXCR, TCRdb re-called the 5' RACE reads, giving one row per CDR3 protein. The table lists 250,000 or so distinct CDR3 sequences, 20% to 30% of them singletons. Specimen: blood, either unsorted or a sorted T cell fraction (not recorded which). These receptors all come from a male donor with ankylosing spondylitis or in good health (not recorded which).

This clonotype was seen ten or more times. In DNA, the CDR3 is TGTGCCAGCAGTTTTCCAGGGGGAGGGGAGCAGTACTTC. This codes for CASSFPGGGEQYF. This chain links TRBV12-3 or TRBV12-4 with TRBJ2-7; perhaps D is TRBD1 or TRBD2 (7 bases each). With 3 bases removed from V and 7 bases from J, the gap between germline ends came to 13 bases. The CDR3 sequence is 13 residues long.

The chain carries TRBV7-3 and TRBJ1-6, with D unresolved. Germline V gene lookup returns CDR1 SGHTA and CDR2 FQGTGA. The length of the CDR3 is 12 residues. The V end lost 5 bases, the J end lost 10 bases, and 9 bases lay between the germline ends. CDR3 DNA: TGTGCCAGCAGCAACAAAGGCTCACCCCTCCACTTT. This translates into CASSNKGSPLHF.

This clonotype has a count of ten or more. This chain joins TRBV29-1 and TRBJ2-1; 7 bases align to TRBD1. The CDR3 spans 12 residues. Germline V gene sequence: CDR1 SQVTM, CDR2 ANQGSEA. Germline trimming cut 7 bases from V and 5 bases from J; bases unmatched to any gene: 5. In nucleotides, the CDR3 is TGCAGCGCCGGGACAGATGACAATGAGCAGTTCTTC. Residues: CSAGTDDNEQFF.

The chain recombines TRBV6-4 with TRBJ2-1, with a tentative D call TRBD2 (6 bases). Looked up from germline, CDR1 is MRHNA and CDR2 is SNTAGT. This CDR3 region has 16 residues. The V and J ends lost 0 bases and 2 bases respectively, with 11 bases between them. Written as DNA, the CDR3 is TGTGCCAGCAGTGACTCCTCGCGGGGCACCTACAATGAGCAGTTCTTC. Its protein product is CASSDSSRGTYNEQFF.

This clonotype appeared many times. The V and J genes are TRBV12-3 or TRBV12-4 and TRBJ2-1; no clear D. The CDR3 consists of 11 residues. Trimming stripped 7 bases from V and 2 bases from J, with 3 bases between. CDR3 nucleotides: TGTGCCAGCACCGCCTACAATGAGCAGTTCTTC. Translating gives CASTAYNEQFF.

Ten or more counts support this clonotype. The chain recombines TRBV2 with TRBJ1-2, with D possibly TRBD1 on 6 matching bases. Germline CDR1 SNHLY, CDR2 FYNNEI. Between the trimmed V and J ends, which lost 4 bases and 3 bases, there was a span of 9 bases. The CDR3 is 13 residues long. The CDR3 region is CASSVDRHYGYTF. CDR3 nucleotides: TGTGCCAGCAGTGTTGACAGGCACTATGGCTACACCTTC.

The rearrangement links TRBV29-1 to TRBJ2-3; D is possibly TRBD1 (6 bases). CDR3 length equals 14 residues. V lost 4 bases, J lost 3 bases, and 14 bases lay in between. Germline-derived CDR1 and CDR2 are SQVTM and ANQGSEA. The CDR3 spells CSVATDRWTDTQYF. The DNA for the CDR3 is TGCAGCGTTGCCACAGACAGGTGGACAGATACGCAGTATTTT.

The genes are TRBV10-2 and TRBJ1-6; a weak D match, TRBD1 (5 bases). V was pared by 6 bases and J by 14 bases, with 17 bases between. CDR1 is WSHSY, CDR2 SAAADI, per germline. The CDR3 spans 13 residues. Here the CDR3 DNA reads TGCGCCAGCAGAGACGGGGACTTTGGGGCCCTCCACTTT. This encodes CASRDGDFGALHF.

This clonotype appeared many times. This chain joins TRBV29-1 and TRBJ2-1; D not certain. CDR1 SQVTM and CDR2 ANQGSEA come from the germline V gene. The CDR3 is 12 amino acids. Trimming shortened V by 3 bases and J by 15 bases, and 18 bases separated the two germline ends. The DNA for the CDR3 is TGCAGCGTTGATGGGCCGGATTTGAGTGCGTTCTTC. Amino acid sequence: CSVDGPDLSAFF.

This clonotype was picked up many times. The V call is TRBV5-1, the J call TRBJ2-3; D call uncertain. Per germline, CDR1 SGHRS and CDR2 YFSETQ. The CDR3 totals 14 residues. Trimming took off 2 bases at V and 2 bases at J, with 9 bases between the two ends. CDR3 sequence reads: CASSFSGDTDTQYF. Here the CDR3 DNA reads TGCGCCAGCAGCTTCAGTGGGGACACAGATACGCAGTATTTT.

V gene TRBV27 combines with J gene TRBJ1-1; no definite D call. The CDR3 extends over 14 amino acids. The V and J ends lost 0 bases and 5 bases respectively, with 10 bases between them. In germline, CDR1 is MNHEY, CDR2 SMNVEV (reference sequence). Written as DNA, the CDR3 is TGTGCCAGCAGTTTATCATCTCGAGGGACTGAAGCTTTCTTT. Translation gives CASSLSSRGTEAFF.

The count of this clonotype is one. The chain couples TRBV28 to TRBJ2-3; 8 nucleotides align to TRBD2. The germline V gene encodes CDR1 MDHEN and CDR2 SYDVKM. J was trimmed by 0 bases and V by 7 bases; bases with no gene match: 6. The CDR3 totals 15 residues. The CDR3 DNA reads as TGTGCCAGCACAAACGGGGGGGCGAGCACAGATACGCAGTATTTT. This translates into CASTNGGASTDTQYF.

The chain is built from TRBV12-3 or TRBV12-4 and TRBJ2-3, with 8 bases lining up with TRBD2. Trimming took 1 base from V and 0 from J; bases not matched to a gene: 3. The CDR3 has 16 residues. The CDR3 DNA sequence: TGTGCCAGCAGTTTAGGCCGGACTAGCAGCACAGATACGCAGTATTTT. Protein: CASSLGRTSSTDTQYF.

This clonotype came up a few times. The V call is TRBV10-3, the J call TRBJ1-2, with D unresolved. V dropped 4 bases and J dropped 3 bases, with 6 bases sitting between them. Germline loops: CDR1 ENHRY, CDR2 SYGVKD. This CDR3 spans 12 amino acids. The CDR3, as DNA: TGTGCCATCAGTGCAGGAGACTATGGCTACACCTTC. Its translation: CAISAGDYGYTF.

The chain is built from TRBV6-1 and TRBJ2-3; D gene uncertain. The CDR3 runs to 14 residues. Germline V gives CDR1 MNHNS, CDR2 SASEGT. The V and J ends lost 1 base and 3 bases respectively, with 8 bases between them. CDR3 in amino acids: CASSEGYITDTQYF. In DNA, the CDR3 is TGTGCCAGCAGTGAAGGGTACATAACAGATACGCAGTATTTT.

This CDR3 is CASSLAGSGRGYEQYF. The CDR3 DNA reads TGTGCCAGCAGCTTGGCCGGATCGGGGCGCGGTTACGAGCAGTACTTC. The chain is built from TRBV13 and TRBJ2-7; possibly TRBD1 or TRBD2 for D (5 bases each). This CDR3 is built from 16 residues. V lost 3 bases and J 4 bases, leaving 19 bases between the germline ends. CDR1 and CDR2 from the germline V gene are PRHDT and FYEKMQ (reference sequence). The full variable domain, completed using reference TRBV13 and TRBJ2-7, is AAGVIQSPRHLIKEKRETATLKCYPIPRHDTVYWYQQGPGQDPQFLISFYEKMQSDKGSIPDRFSAQQFSDYHSELNMSSLELGDSALYFCASSLAGSGRGYEQYFGPGTRLTVT.

The rearrangement links TRBV12-3 or TRBV12-4 to TRBJ1-6; 7 bases match TRBD1. There are 16 residues in the CDR3. Trimming cost V 1 base and J 6 bases; bases outside gene matches: 6. This chain's CDR3 is CASSLDVQGLNSPLHF. The DNA of the CDR3 is TGTGCCAGCAGTTTAGACGTACAGGGGCTTAATTCACCCCTCCACTTT.